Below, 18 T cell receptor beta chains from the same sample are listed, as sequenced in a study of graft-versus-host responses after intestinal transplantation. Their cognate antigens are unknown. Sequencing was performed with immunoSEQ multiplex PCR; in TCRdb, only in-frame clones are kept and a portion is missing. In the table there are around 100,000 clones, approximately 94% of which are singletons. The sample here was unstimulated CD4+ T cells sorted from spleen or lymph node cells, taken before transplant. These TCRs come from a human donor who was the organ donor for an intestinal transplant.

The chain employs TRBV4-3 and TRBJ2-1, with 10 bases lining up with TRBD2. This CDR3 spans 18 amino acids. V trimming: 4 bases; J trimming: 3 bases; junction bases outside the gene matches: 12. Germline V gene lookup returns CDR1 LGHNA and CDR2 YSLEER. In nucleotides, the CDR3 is TGCGCCAGCAGCCGGAACCTAGGAGCGGGAGGGCTCTACAATGAGCAGTTCTTC. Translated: CASSRNLGAGGLYNEQFF.

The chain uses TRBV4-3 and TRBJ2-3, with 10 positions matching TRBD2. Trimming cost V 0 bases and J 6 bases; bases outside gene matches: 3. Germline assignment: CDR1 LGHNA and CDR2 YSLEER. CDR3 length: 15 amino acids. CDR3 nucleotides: TGCGCCAGCAGCCAAGATCTAGCGGGAGCCGATACGCAGTATTTT. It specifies CASSQDLAGADTQYF.

CDR3 residues: CATSRLLTEGDTQYF. CDR3 DNA: TGTGCCACCAGCAGACTACTAACTGAGGGGGATACGCAGTATTTT. This sequence joins TRBV15 and TRBJ2-3, with D tentatively TRBD1 or TRBD2 (5 bases each). The CDR3 runs 15 residues. V lost 2 bases, J lost 6 bases, and 15 bases lay in between. CDR1 and CDR2 from the germline V gene are LNHNV and YYDKDF (reference sequence).

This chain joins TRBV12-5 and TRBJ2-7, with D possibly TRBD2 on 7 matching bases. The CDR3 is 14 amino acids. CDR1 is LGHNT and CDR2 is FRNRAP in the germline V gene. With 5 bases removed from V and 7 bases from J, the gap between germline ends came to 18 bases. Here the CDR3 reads CASGPRGGAREQYF. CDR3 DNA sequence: TGTGCTAGTGGTCCCCGTGGGGGGGCTCGGGAGCAGTACTTC.

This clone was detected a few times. The CDR3 spells CASSLGGQDYGYTF. In nucleotides, the CDR3 is TGCGCCAGCAGCTTGGGCGGACAGGACTATGGCTACACCTTC. The chain links TRBV5-1 to TRBJ1-2; 7 bases fit TRBD1. Germline CDR1 and CDR2: SGHRS and YFSETQ. V gave up 0 bases and J gave up 3 bases; unmatched junction bases: 2. The length of the CDR3 is 14 residues.

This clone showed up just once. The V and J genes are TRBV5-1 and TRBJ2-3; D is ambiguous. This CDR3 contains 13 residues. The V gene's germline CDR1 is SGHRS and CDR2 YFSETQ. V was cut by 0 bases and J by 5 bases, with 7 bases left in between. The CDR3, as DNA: TGCGCCAGCAGCTTGGCCCTAGGAGATACGCAGTATTTT. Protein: CASSLALGDTQYF. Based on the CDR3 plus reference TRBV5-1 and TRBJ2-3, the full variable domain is KAGVTQTPRYLIKTRGQQVTLSCSPISGHRSVSWYQQTPGQGLQFLFEYFSETQRNKGNFPGRFSGRQFSNSRSEMNVSTLELGDSALYLCASSLALGDTQYFGPGTRLTVL.

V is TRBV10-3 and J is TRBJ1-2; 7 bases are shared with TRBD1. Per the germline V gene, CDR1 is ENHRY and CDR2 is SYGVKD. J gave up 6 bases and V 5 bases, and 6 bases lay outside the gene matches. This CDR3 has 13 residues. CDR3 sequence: CAISNRGEDGYTF. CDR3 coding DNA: TGTGCCATCAGTAACAGGGGAGAGGATGGCTACACCTTC.

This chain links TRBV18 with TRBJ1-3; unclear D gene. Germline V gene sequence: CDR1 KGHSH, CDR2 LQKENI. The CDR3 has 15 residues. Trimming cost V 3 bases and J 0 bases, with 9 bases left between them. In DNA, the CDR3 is TGTGCCAGCTCACCCGACATCGACTCTGGAAACACCATATATTTT. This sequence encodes CASSPDIDSGNTIYF.

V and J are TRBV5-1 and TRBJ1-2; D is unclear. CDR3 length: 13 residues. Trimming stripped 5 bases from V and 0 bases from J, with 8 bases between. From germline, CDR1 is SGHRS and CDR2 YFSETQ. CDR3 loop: CASRDAANYGYTF. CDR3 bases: TGCGCCAGCAGGGACGCAGCTAACTATGGCTACACCTTC. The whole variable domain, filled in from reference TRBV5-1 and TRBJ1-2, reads KAGVTQTPRYLIKTRGQQVTLSCSPISGHRSVSWYQQTPGQGLQFLFEYFSETQRNKGNFPGRFSGRQFSNSRSEMNVSTLELGDSALYLCASRDAANYGYTFGSGTRLTVV.

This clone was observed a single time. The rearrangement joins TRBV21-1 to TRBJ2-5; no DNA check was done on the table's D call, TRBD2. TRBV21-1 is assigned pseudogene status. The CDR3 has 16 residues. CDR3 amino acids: CASSNLIAGRGGTQYF. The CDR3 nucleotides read TGTGCCAGCAGCAATCTAATAGCGGGCCGGGGAGGGACCCAGTACTTC.

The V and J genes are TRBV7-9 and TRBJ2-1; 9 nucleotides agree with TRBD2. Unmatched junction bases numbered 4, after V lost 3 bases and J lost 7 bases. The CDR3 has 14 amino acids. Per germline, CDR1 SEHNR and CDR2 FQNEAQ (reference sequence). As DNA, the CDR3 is TGTGCCAGCAGCTTCGGACTAGCGCGGAATGAGCAGTTCTTC. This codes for CASSFGLARNEQFF.

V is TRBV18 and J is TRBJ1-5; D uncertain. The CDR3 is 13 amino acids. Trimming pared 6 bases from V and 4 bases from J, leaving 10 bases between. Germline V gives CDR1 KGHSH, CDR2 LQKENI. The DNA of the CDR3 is TGTGCCAGCTCCTCGGACGTTAATCAGCCCCAGCATTTT. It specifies CASSSDVNQPQHF.

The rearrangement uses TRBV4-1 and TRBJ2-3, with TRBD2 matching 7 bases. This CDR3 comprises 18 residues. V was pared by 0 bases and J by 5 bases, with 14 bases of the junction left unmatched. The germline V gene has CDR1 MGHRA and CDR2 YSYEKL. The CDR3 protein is CASSQESRGREVVDTQYF. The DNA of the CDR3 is TGCGCCAGCAGCCAAGAGAGTCGCGGACGGGAGGTGGTAGATACGCAGTATTTT.

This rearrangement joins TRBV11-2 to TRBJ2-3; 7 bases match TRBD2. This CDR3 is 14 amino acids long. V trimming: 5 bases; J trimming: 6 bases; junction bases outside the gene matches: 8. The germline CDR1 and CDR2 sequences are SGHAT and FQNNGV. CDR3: CASSPTSVWDTQYF. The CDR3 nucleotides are TGTGCCAGCAGCCCCACTAGCGTTTGGGATACGCAGTATTTT.

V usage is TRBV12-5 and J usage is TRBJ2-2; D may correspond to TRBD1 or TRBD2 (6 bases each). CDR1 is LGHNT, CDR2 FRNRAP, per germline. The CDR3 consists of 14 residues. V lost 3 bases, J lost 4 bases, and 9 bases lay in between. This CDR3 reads CASGLGGSTGELFF. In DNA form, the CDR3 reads TGTGCTAGTGGTTTAGGGGGGAGCACCGGGGAGCTGTTTTTT.

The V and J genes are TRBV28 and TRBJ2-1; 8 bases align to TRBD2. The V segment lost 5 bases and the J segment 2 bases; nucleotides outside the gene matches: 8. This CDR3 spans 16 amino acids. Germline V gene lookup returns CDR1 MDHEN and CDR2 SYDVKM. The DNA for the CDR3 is TGTGCCAGCAGTCCTCAGGGAGCGGGAGCCTACAATGAGCAGTTCTTC. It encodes CASSPQGAGAYNEQFF. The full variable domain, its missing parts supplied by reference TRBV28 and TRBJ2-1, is DVKVTQSSRYLVKRTGEKVFLECVQDMDHENMFWYRQDPGLGLRLIYFSYDVKMKEKGDIPEGYSVSREKKERFSLILESASTNQTSMYLCASSPQGAGAYNEQFFGPGTRLTVL.

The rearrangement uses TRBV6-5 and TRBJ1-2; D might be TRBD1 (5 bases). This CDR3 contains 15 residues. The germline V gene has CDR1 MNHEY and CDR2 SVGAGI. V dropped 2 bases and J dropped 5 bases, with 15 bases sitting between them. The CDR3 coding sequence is TGTGCCAGCAGTTACCAGACCGGGACTGCTTATGGCTACACCTTC. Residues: CASSYQTGTAYGYTF.

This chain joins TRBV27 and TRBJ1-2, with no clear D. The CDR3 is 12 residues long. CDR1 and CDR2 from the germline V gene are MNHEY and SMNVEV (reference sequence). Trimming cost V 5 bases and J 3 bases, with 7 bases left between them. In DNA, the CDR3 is TGTGCCAGCAGTCACCGGGACTATGGCTACACCTTC. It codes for CASSHRDYGYTF.